Shown below are 27 T cell receptor beta chains from a single sample sequenced in a study of T cells in Graves' hyperthyroidism and ophthalmopathy. TCR beta CDR3 regions were amplified from RNA transcripts. An initial round of RT-PCR targeting the TCR CDR3 relied on the HTBI primer set. One entry per CDR3 protein results from TCRdb running MiXCR on the multiplex PCR reads. The sample contains 300,000 to 450,000 distinct CDR3 sequences, 18% of which appear only once. The sequencing sample was made of blood. The receptors here all came from a young man with Graves' ophthalmopathy.

This chain links TRBV5-5 with TRBJ1-1; 7 bases agree with TRBD1. The J segment lost 0 bases and the V segment lost 4 bases, leaving 9 bases of the junction unmatched. The CDR3 sequence is 16 residues long. CDR1 is SGHKS, CDR2 YYEKEE, per germline (reference sequence). As DNA, the CDR3 is TGTGCCAGCAGCCCGAGGGGGACAGTTATGAACACTGAAGCTTTCTTT. This sequence encodes CASSPRGTVMNTEAFF. Supplemented by reference TRBV5-5 and TRBJ1-1, the full variable domain reads DAGVTQSPTHLIKTRGQQVTLRCSPISGHKSVSWYQQVLGQGPQFIFQYYEKEERGRGNFPDRFSARQFPNYSSELNVNALLLGDSALYLCASSPRGTVMNTEAFFGQGTRLTVV.

This clonotype was detected ten times or more. This rearrangement joins TRBV11-3 to TRBJ2-7; possible D gene TRBD2, 6 bases. V lost 5 bases, J lost 0 bases, and 14 bases lay in between. The V gene's germline CDR1 is SGHNT and CDR2 YENEEA. The CDR3 runs 15 residues. In DNA form, the CDR3 reads TGTGCCAGCAGCCCGGGGGACGGGAGCTCCTACGAGCAGTACTTC. Its translation: CASSPGDGSSYEQYF.

This clonotype showed up many times. This rearrangement joins TRBV12-3 or TRBV12-4 to TRBJ1-1; 7 bases fit TRBD1. With V trimmed by 6 bases and J by 4 bases, 8 bases remained unmatched. This CDR3 region has 14 residues. This CDR3 reads CASRGGQVFTEAFF. DNA of the CDR3: TGTGCCAGCAGGGGCGGACAGGTCTTCACTGAAGCTTTCTTT.

This clonotype was seen a few times. This sequence joins TRBV2 and TRBJ1-2; no clear D gene. The V end was cut by 7 bases, the J end by 2 bases, with 11 bases between. The CDR3 is 13 residues long. In germline, CDR1 is SNHLY, CDR2 FYNNEI. CDR3 DNA: TGTGCCAGCACTAAGCCACCAAACTATGGCTACACCTTC. Residues: CASTKPPNYGYTF.

This clonotype was observed at least ten times. The rearrangement links TRBV2 to TRBJ2-7; D call uncertain. CDR3 length: 13 residues. In germline, CDR1 is SNHLY, CDR2 FYNNEI. With 1 base removed from V and 2 bases from J, the gap between germline ends came to 6 bases. CDR3 sequence reads: CASSEVPTYEQYF. DNA for the CDR3: TGTGCCAGCAGTGAAGTCCCTACCTACGAGCAGTACTTC.

The sample holds a few counts of this clonotype. The chain couples TRBV27 to TRBJ2-2; D gene unclear. V was shortened by 9 bases and J by 6 bases, with 14 bases between the two germline ends. This CDR3 spans 13 amino acids. Germline V gene lookup returns CDR1 MNHEY and CDR2 SMNVEV (reference sequence). The CDR3 region is CASRVGYAGELFF. CDR3 coding DNA: TGTGCCAGTCGGGTGGGGTACGCCGGGGAGCTGTTTTTT.

The V gene is TRBV11-2, the J gene TRBJ2-1; 10 positions agree with TRBD1. Germline-derived CDR1 and CDR2 are SGHAT and FQNNGV. CDR3 length: 16 amino acids. J was trimmed by 6 bases and V by 2 bases; bases with no gene match: 7. The CDR3 sequence is CASSLRGTGVVNEQFF. DNA of the CDR3: TGTGCCAGCAGCTTAAGAGGGACAGGGGTCGTCAATGAGCAGTTCTTC.

In this sample, this clonotype turned up many times. The chain uses TRBV29-1 and TRBJ1-4, with 8 bases matching TRBD1. Losses at the gene ends were 4 bases for V and 2 bases for J; bases not matched to a gene: 0. This CDR3 is 13 amino acids long. CDR1 SQVTM and CDR2 ANQGSEA come from the germline V gene. CDR3 DNA sequence: TGCAGCGTTGGACAGGGGACTAATGAAAAACTGTTTTTT. Its protein product is CSVGQGTNEKLFF.

This clonotype has a count of ten or more. This chain joins TRBV12-3 or TRBV12-4 and TRBJ1-5, with unresolved D. The ends were cut back, 3 bases at V and 7 bases at J, with 10 bases in the middle. The CDR3 runs to 13 residues. Written as DNA, the CDR3 is TGTGCCAGCAGTTTCGGGGTAATGCAGCCCCAGCATTTT. Encoded protein: CASSFGVMQPQHF.

This clonotype came up many times. V is TRBV5-1 and J is TRBJ2-1; 13 bases agree with TRBD2. Per the germline V gene, CDR1 is SGHRS and CDR2 is YFSETQ. CDR3 size: 15 residues. Germline trimming cut 1 base from V and 7 bases from J; bases unmatched to any gene: 2. CDR3 loop: CASSLRLAGGNEQFF. The DNA for the CDR3 is TGCGCCAGCAGCTTGAGACTAGCGGGGGGAAATGAGCAGTTCTTC. The whole variable domain, filled in from reference TRBV5-1 and TRBJ2-1, reads KAGVTQTPRYLIKTRGQQVTLSCSPISGHRSVSWYQQTPGQGLQFLFEYFSETQRNKGNFPGRFSGRQFSNSRSEMNVSTLELGDSALYLCASSLRLAGGNEQFFGPGTRLTVL.

This clonotype was detected only a few times. V is TRBV5-1 and J is TRBJ2-2; 8 bases align to TRBD1. Trimming removed 4 bases from V and 4 bases from J; junction bases left unmatched: 6. Germline CDR1 reads SGHRS; CDR2 reads YFSETQ. The CDR3 runs to 15 residues. CDR3 loop: CASSESGTGTGELFF. CDR3 nucleotides: TGCGCCAGCAGCGAATCCGGGACAGGCACCGGGGAGCTGTTTTTT.

This chain links TRBV3-1 with TRBJ1-1, with D unclear. Trimming removed 4 bases at V and 1 base at J, with 10 bases between. Germline V gives CDR1 LGHDT, CDR2 YNNKEL (reference sequence). There are 14 residues in the CDR3. The CDR3 bases are TGTGCCAGCAGCCCGAATCCAAGGAACACTGAAGCTTTCTTT. Residues: CASSPNPRNTEAFF.

The sample holds many counts of this clonotype. The gene calls are TRBV12-3 or TRBV12-4 and TRBJ1-4; no definite D call. V shed 7 bases and J shed 0 bases, with 9 bases lying between them. There are 14 residues in the CDR3. DNA of the CDR3: TGTGCCAGCACTCCCGGCGCAACTAATGAAAAACTGTTTTTT. The encoded protein is CASTPGATNEKLFF.

The V and J genes are TRBV5-6 and TRBJ2-7; D is perhaps TRBD1 (6 bases). The CDR3 spans 14 residues. Germline values: CDR1 SGHDT, CDR2 YYEEEE. V was cut by 2 bases and J by 0 bases, with 9 bases left in between. The CDR3 sequence is CASSFQGSSYEQYF. The CDR3 DNA sequence: TGTGCCAGCAGCTTTCAGGGGTCCTCCTACGAGCAGTACTTC.

This clonotype was counted ten times or more. V and J are TRBV7-9 and TRBJ1-4, with D unclear. Germline V gene data show CDR1 as SEHNR and CDR2 as FQNEAQ (reference sequence). This CDR3 is built from 16 residues. V lost 5 bases to trimming and J lost 0 bases, with 13 bases between them. The CDR3 DNA reads TGTGCCAGCAGCCCACAATCCTTGGCAACTAATGAAAAACTGTTTTTT. It codes for CASSPQSLATNEKLFF.

This clonotype was seen a few times. This chain connects TRBV6-1 to TRBJ2-6; 9 positions agree with TRBD2. CDR1 is MNHNS and CDR2 is SASEGT in the germline V gene. With V trimmed by 0 bases and J by 0 bases, 6 bases remained unmatched. The CDR3 runs to 19 residues. The CDR3, as DNA: TGTGCCAGCAGTGAAGCGCGGGGGGGCCCCTACTCTGGGGCCAACGTCCTGACTTTC. Its protein product is CASSEARGGPYSGANVLTF.

This clonotype has ten or more counts. J is TRBJ2-3 and V is TRBV7-2, with D hard to call. The germline V gene encodes CDR1 SGHTA and CDR2 FQGNSA. V was clipped by 2 bases and J by 2 bases, with 14 bases between them. CDR3 length equals 16 residues. Here the CDR3 reads CASSLLLTTNTDTQYF. In nucleotides, the CDR3 is TGTGCCAGCAGCTTACTCTTAACAACGAACACAGATACGCAGTATTTT.

This chain connects TRBV20-1 to TRBJ2-7; TRBD1 matches at 10 bases. The CDR3 runs to 18 residues. The germline CDR1 and CDR2 sequences are DFQATT and SNEGSKA (reference sequence). V lost 6 bases and J lost 7; bases outside the gene matches: 24. The CDR3 spells CSARPNFDLGQGGREQYF. As DNA, the CDR3 is TGCAGTGCGAGGCCCAATTTCGATCTAGGACAGGGGGGCCGGGAGCAGTACTTC.

This clonotype was recorded many times. The rearrangement joins TRBV24-1 to TRBJ1-5; D unresolved. The germline V and J ends were trimmed by 2 bases and 0 bases, with 7 bases remaining between them. This CDR3 has 15 amino acids. Germline V gene lookup returns CDR1 KGHDR and CDR2 SFDVKD. CDR3 sequence: CATSDSLGSNQPQHF. The CDR3 DNA sequence: TGTGCCACCAGTGATTCCCTGGGTAGCAATCAGCCCCAGCATTTT.

This clonotype was seen more than once but under ten times. The J gene is TRBJ2-6, the V gene TRBV10-3, with TRBD1 identical over 9 bases. Germline trimming cut 10 bases from V and 2 bases from J; bases unmatched to any gene: 6. The CDR3 length is 15 residues. Germline values: CDR1 ENHRY, CDR2 SYGVKD. The CDR3 loop reads CATTGGVAGANVLTF. In DNA, the CDR3 is TGTGCCACGACAGGGGGAGTTGCTGGGGCCAACGTCCTGACTTTC.

On this clonotype: A much larger clone lies a single base off, so this may be a read error. The chain carries TRBV28 and TRBJ2-7; D unclear. The CDR3 spans 13 residues. The V end lost 2 bases, the J end lost 2 bases, and 7 bases lay between the germline ends. In germline, CDR1 is MDHEN, CDR2 SYDVKM. The CDR3 bases are TGTGCCAGCAGTTTAGTATACCCCTACGAGCAGTACTTC. Its protein product is CASSLVYPYEQYF.

This clonotype has a count of ten or more. The rearrangement uses TRBV11-2 and TRBJ1-2, with a possible D match to TRBD1 (5 bases). This CDR3 comprises 13 residues. Germline values: CDR1 SGHAT, CDR2 FQNNGV. Trimming removed 5 bases at V and 4 bases at J, with 11 bases between. The CDR3 sequence is CASSSWGSYGYTF. CDR3 nucleotides: TGTGCCAGCAGCAGTTGGGGGTCCTATGGCTACACCTTC.

This clonotype was detected only a few times. CDR3 amino acids: CASSPPGTAGKLFF. CDR3 nucleotide sequence: TGTGCCAGCTCACCACCAGGGACTGCCGGAAAACTGTTTTTT. This rearrangement joins TRBV18 to TRBJ1-4; D may be TRBD1 (5 bases). Per germline, CDR1 KGHSH and CDR2 LQKENI. This CDR3 region has 14 residues. The V end lost 0 bases, the J end lost 10 bases, and 12 bases lay between the germline ends.

This clonotype was seen more than once but under ten times. The genes are TRBV4-1 and TRBJ2-3, with 8 bases fitting TRBD2. Germline CDR1 MGHRA, CDR2 YSYEKL. The trim removed 0 bases at V and 0 bases at J, leaving 5 bases unmatched. The CDR3 runs 17 residues. CDR3 sequence reads: CASSQDPTSVSTDTQYF. In DNA, the CDR3 is TGCGCCAGCAGCCAAGACCCGACTAGCGTTAGCACAGATACGCAGTATTTT.

CDR3: CASSWASENYEQYF. In DNA form, the CDR3 reads TGTGCCAGCAGTTGGGCTAGCGAAAACTACGAGCAGTACTTC. The V call is TRBV6-5, the J call TRBJ2-7; a weak D match, TRBD2 (6 bases). Trimming shortened V by 4 bases and J by 3 bases, and 13 bases separated the two germline ends. Germline assignment: CDR1 MNHEY and CDR2 SVGAGI. CDR3 length equals 14 residues.

There are many counts of this clonotype. The chain combines TRBV10-2 with TRBJ1-1, with 11 bases that match TRBD1. The CDR3 consists of 12 residues. CDR1 and CDR2 from the germline V gene are WSHSY and SAAADI. V was clipped by 4 bases and J by 8 bases; unmatched bases: 0. CDR3 residues: CASSGTGGEAFF. The CDR3 coding sequence is TGCGCCAGCAGTGGGACAGGGGGCGAAGCTTTCTTT.

This clonotype occurred a few times. The chain combines TRBV20-1 with TRBJ2-1, with D possibly matching TRBD2 (6 bases). Trimming shortened V by 3 bases and J by 1 base, and 10 bases separated the two germline ends. Germline CDR1 is DFQATT and CDR2 is SNEGSKA (reference sequence). This CDR3 is 14 amino acids long. The chain's CDR3 is CSASGGISYNEQFF. CDR3 DNA sequence: TGCAGTGCTAGTGGAGGGATTTCCTACAATGAGCAGTTCTTC.